This T cell receptor beta chain came from a study of shared clonotypes between healthy human individuals. Overall study: The cohort comprised two women and three men. Their ages spanned 18 to 49 years.

The data were produced by immunoSEQ multiplex PCR, yet TCRdb's version contains in-frame clones alone and is incomplete. The sample has about 2.1 million clones; 93% are singletons. In germline, CDR1 is MDHEN, CDR2 SYDVKM. V lost 7 bases and J 8 bases, leaving 9 bases between the germline ends. This CDR3 spans 11 amino acids. Naive CD8 cells lacked CD45RO, underwent positive selection for CCR7 and left out terminally differentiated effector memory CD45RA+ cells. Those who donated, Caucasian adults without exception, all lived in Nashville, Tennessee. This TCR was recovered from a man between 18 and 35 years old in good health. Some clones in this sample may be carry-over from other donors' samples. Sequenced: naive CD8+ T cells from PBMCs. The chain joins TRBV28 to TRBJ2-1; D is unresolved. In DNA form, the CDR3 reads TGTGCCAGCACCCGAGCCGATGAGCAGTTCTTC. This translates into CASTRADEQFF.